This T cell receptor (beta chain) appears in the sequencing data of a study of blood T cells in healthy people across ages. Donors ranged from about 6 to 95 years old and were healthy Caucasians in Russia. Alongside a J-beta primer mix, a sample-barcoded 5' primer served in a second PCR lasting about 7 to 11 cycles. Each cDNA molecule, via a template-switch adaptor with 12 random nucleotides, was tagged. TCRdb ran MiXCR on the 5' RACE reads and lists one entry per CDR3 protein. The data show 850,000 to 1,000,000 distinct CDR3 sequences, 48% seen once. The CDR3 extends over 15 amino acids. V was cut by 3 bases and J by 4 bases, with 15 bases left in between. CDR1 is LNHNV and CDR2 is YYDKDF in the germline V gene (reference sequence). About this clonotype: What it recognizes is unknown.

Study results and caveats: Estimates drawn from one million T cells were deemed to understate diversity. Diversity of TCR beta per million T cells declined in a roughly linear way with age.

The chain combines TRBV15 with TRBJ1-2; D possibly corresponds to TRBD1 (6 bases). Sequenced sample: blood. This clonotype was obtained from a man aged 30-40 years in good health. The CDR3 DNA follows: TGTGCCACCAGCAGGCCCAGCGGGGGCCTCTATGGCTACACCTTC. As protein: CATSRPSGGLYGYTF.